The 13 T cell receptor beta chains listed next were all sequenced from one sample in a study of CD8+CD57+ T cells in acquired aplastic anemia. TCR beta VDJ and CDR3 profiling used genomic DNA as template. From the reads, TCRdb called clonotypes with MiXCR, one entry per CDR3 protein. The table has 150,000 to 200,000 distinct CDR3 sequences, around half seen once. CD8+CD57+ cell expansion had been shown by flow cytometry in patients chosen for sequencing. The sample comprised sorted CD4+, CD8+, or CD8+CD57+ T cells (not recorded which) from PBMCs. These receptors were collected from a human donor with aplastic anemia.

This clonotype was detected a few times. The rearrangement links TRBV18 to TRBJ1-1; the D gene is possibly TRBD1 (5 bases). The CDR3 covers 15 residues. Deletions cut 5 bases from V and 6 bases from J, with 19 bases between. CDR1 is KGHSH and CDR2 is LQKENI in the germline V gene. The CDR3 DNA sequence: TGTGCCAGCTCAATAGGTCCGGGGGGGGAAGCTGAAGCTTTCTTT. Translation gives CASSIGPGGEAEAFF.

The V call is TRBV11-2, the J call TRBJ1-5; D is ambiguous. The CDR3 has 15 residues. The germline V gene has CDR1 SGHAT and CDR2 FQNNGV. V lost 0 bases and J lost 6, with 12 bases in between. The CDR3 bases are TGTGCCAGCAGCTTAGAGAGATGGGGTCTTCAGCCCCAGCATTTT. Its protein product is CASSLERWGLQPQHF. Filled out from reference TRBV11-2 and TRBJ1-5, the complete variable domain reads EAGVAQSPRYKIIEKRQSVAFWCNPISGHATLYWYQQILGQGPKLLIQFQNNGVVDDSQLPKDRFSAERLKGVDSTLKIQPAKLEDSAVYLCASSLERWGLQPQHFGDGTRLSIL.

About this clonotype itself: The junction departs from the called germline gene at one end, perhaps through a read error. The chain recombines TRBV19 with TRBJ1-5; 11 bases line up with TRBD1. Germline V gene data show CDR1 as LNHDA and CDR2 as SQIVND (reference sequence). This CDR3 comprises 17 residues. CDR3 in amino acids: CASRGTGGFYSDQPQHF. Here the CDR3 DNA reads TGTGCCAGTAGAGGGACAGGGGGTTTTTATAGCGATCAGCCCCAGCATTTT.

V is TRBV6-2 or TRBV6-3 and J is TRBJ1-6; 7 bases agree with TRBD1. V was pared by 2 bases and J by 10 bases, with 5 bases of the junction left unmatched. Germline CDR1 is MNHEY and CDR2 is SVGEGT. CDR3 length: 14 residues. DNA for the CDR3: TGTGCCAGCAGTTACGGACAGGAGCGATCACCCCTCCACTTT. This codes for CASSYGQERSPLHF.

For the CDR3, the DNA is TGTGCCAGCAGCCAAGAGTCGGGACAGGGACGAACCTATGGCTACACCTTC. Encoded protein: CASSQESGQGRTYGYTF. The chain combines TRBV4-2 with TRBJ1-2, with TRBD1 identical over 9 bases. From germline, CDR1 is LGHNA and CDR2 YNFKEQ. V trimming: 0 bases; J trimming: 4 bases; junction bases outside the gene matches: 9. This CDR3 contains 17 residues.

The rearrangement links TRBV28 to TRBJ2-7, with D perhaps TRBD1 (5 bases). The CDR3 extends over 14 amino acids. The V and J ends lost 6 bases and 2 bases respectively, with 14 bases between them. Per germline, CDR1 MDHEN and CDR2 SYDVKM. The CDR3 sequence: CASREGWGTYEQYF. The CDR3 region has the DNA TGTGCCAGCAGGGAAGGGTGGGGCACCTACGAGCAGTACTTC. Supplemented by reference TRBV28 and TRBJ2-7, the full variable domain reads DVKVTQSSRYLVKRTGEKVFLECVQDMDHENMFWYRQDPGLGLRLIYFSYDVKMKEKGDIPEGYSVSREKKERFSLILESASTNQTSMYLCASREGWGTYEQYFGPGTRLTVT.

V and J are TRBV9 and TRBJ1-6; 8 nucleotides match TRBD1. This CDR3 spans 17 amino acids. The trim removed 0 bases at V and 7 bases at J, leaving 9 bases unmatched. Germline CDR1 reads SGDLS; CDR2 reads YYNGEE. The CDR3 is CASSVGPGGIGNSPLHF. The CDR3 DNA reads TGTGCCAGCAGCGTAGGGCCAGGGGGCATAGGGAATTCACCCCTCCACTTT. The entire variable domain, with the rest obtained from reference TRBV9 and TRBJ1-6, is as follows: DSGVTQTPKHLITATGQRVTLRCSPRSGDLSVYWYQQSLDQGLQFLIQYYNGEERAKGNILERFSAQQFPDLHSELNLSSLELGDSALYFCASSVGPGGIGNSPLHFGNGTRLTVT.

This clonotype was recorded many times. The chain recombines TRBV6-1 with TRBJ2-7, with D maybe TRBD1 (6 bases). Germline CDR1 is MNHNS and CDR2 is SASEGT. Trimming left V 11 bases short and J 0 bases short, with 11 bases between. The CDR3 length is 12 residues. The CDR3 loop is CAGGQTSYEQYF. As DNA, the CDR3 is TGTGCCGGTGGACAGACCTCCTACGAGCAGTACTTC.

This clonotype has a count of ten or more. The rearrangement joins TRBV20-1 to TRBJ1-1; no clear D gene. V was cut by 0 bases and J by 5 bases, with 16 bases left in between. This CDR3 comprises 15 residues. CDR1 is DFQATT and CDR2 is SNEGSKA in the germline V gene (reference sequence). The CDR3 is CSARDAASPGTEAFF. As DNA, the CDR3 is TGCAGTGCTAGAGACGCCGCCTCCCCGGGGACTGAAGCTTTCTTT.

This chain connects TRBV10-2 to TRBJ2-3; 10 nucleotides agree with TRBD1. CDR3 length equals 14 residues. J was trimmed by 3 bases and V by 10 bases; bases with no gene match: 7. The germline V gene encodes CDR1 WSHSY and CDR2 SAAADI. In DNA form, the CDR3 reads TGCGCCACCTCGACAGGGGGCATGACAGATACGCAGTATTTT. This sequence encodes CATSTGGMTDTQYF.

Only one count was recorded for this clonotype. Possible read error: a much larger clone is one base away. The CDR3 coding sequence is TGCGCCAGCAGCTGGGGGGCCTCGGCCGGTGAGCAGTACTTC. It is translated as CASSWGASAGEQYF. The chain carries TRBV5-1 and TRBJ2-1; D possibly uses TRBD1 or TRBD2 (6 bases each). The end of the DNA fits TRBJ2-7 better, so the J call may be wrong. Germline CDR1 and CDR2: SGHRS and YFSETQ. This CDR3 contains 14 residues.

The chain couples TRBV11-2 to TRBJ2-1; D unclear. The germline CDR1 and CDR2 sequences are SGHAT and FQNNGV. CDR3 length equals 15 residues. V lost 1 base, J lost 0 bases, and 7 bases lay in between. CDR3 DNA sequence: TGTGCCAGCAGCTTAGTTTCTGGCTCCTACAATGAGCAGTTCTTC. Amino acids: CASSLVSGSYNEQFF.

This clonotype occurred a few times. The chain employs TRBV6-1 and TRBJ2-2, with D uncertain. This CDR3 is 15 amino acids long. Germline CDR1 reads MNHNS; CDR2 reads SASEGT. V was cut by 6 bases and J by 5 bases, with 16 bases left in between. The CDR3 DNA sequence: TGTGCCAGCAGCTTAGAAATGCCGGGTACCGGGGAGCTGTTTTTT. Amino acids: CASSLEMPGTGELFF.